This T cell receptor beta chain was sequenced during a study of T cell responses to AZD1222 COVID-19 vaccine. The protocol was immunoSEQ multiplex PCR, while the TCRdb copy is restricted to in-frame clones and leaves out a portion. The table includes 100,000 to 150,000 clones, 80% to 95% detected once. Points from the study as a whole: Baseline testing showed seropositivity in only a handful of AZD1222 recipients. Possibly, clonal diversity was underestimated; donors were largely white British and included more females. Regions 160-218 and 743-854 dominated among vaccine-associated CD4 TCRs spanning spike.

Remarks on this clone: Its antigen is not known.

The CDR3 has 14 amino acids. Germline assignment: CDR1 MNHEY and CDR2 SVGEGT. Trimming took off 5 bases at V and 5 bases at J, with 13 bases between the two ends. This specimen was peripheral blood, taken on day 0 of AZD1222 vaccination. The sequence derives from an adult in good health. The chain uses TRBV6-2 or TRBV6-3 and TRBJ2-1; no clear D. The CDR3 nucleotides read TGTGCCAGCAGTACCGACGATCCAGACAATGAGCAGTTCTTC. Its protein product is CASSTDDPDNEQFF.